Listed below are T cell receptor beta chains from one sample, sequenced in a study of blood T cell repertoires in COVID-19. Generated by immunoSEQ multiplex PCR, the TCRdb table keeps only in-frame clones and is missing some. The sample has some 97,000 clones; approximately 91% are singletons. Sequencing was carried out using peripheral blood. The receptors stem from a man aged 55 to 70 with acute or convalescent COVID-19. CDR3s include the opening cysteine and the closing phenylalanine or tryptophan. A D gene is named only where the DNA matches it firmly. Size is stated for part of the rows, as once, few or many counts, or as a class when the clone is expanded.

DNA	CDR3	V	J	D	size
TGTGCCAGCAGTGGGACAGGGGTTACTGAAGCTTTCTTT	CASSGTGVTEAFF	TRBV28	TRBJ1-1	TRBD1	NA
TGTGCCAGCAGTGTTTTTGGAACGCAGGGCGAGTACACCTTC	CASSVFGTQGEYTF	TRBV2	TRBJ1-2	NA	NA
TGCAGTGCCAGTAGGACAGGGGTATTTAAAAAACTGTTTTTT	CSASRTGVFKKLFF	TRBV20-1	TRBJ1-4	TRBD1	NA
TGTGCCAGCAGTTTTGCGGGACAGGGTGGCAATGAGCAGTTCTTC	CASSFAGQGGNEQFF	TRBV27	TRBJ2-1	TRBD1	once
TGTGCCATCCAGACAGGGATGAACACTGAAGCTTTCTTT	CAIQTGMNTEAFF	TRBV10-3	TRBJ1-1	TRBD1	NA
TGTGCCAGCAGTCCTCTGTCTAGCACAGATACGCAGTATTTT	CASSPLSSTDTQYF	TRBV9	TRBJ2-3	NA	NA
TGCGCCAGCAGCCGGGACAGGGCACGGAACACTGAAGCTTTCTTT	CASSRDRARNTEAFF	TRBV4-1	TRBJ1-1	TRBD1	NA
TGTGCCAGCAGCTTGGAGCAGGGGAAGGGTGAAGCTTTCTTT	CASSLEQGKGEAFF	TRBV5-5	TRBJ1-1	NA	NA
TGTGCCACCAAAGGGACAGGGGTGAACACTGAAGCTTTCTTT	CATKGTGVNTEAFF	TRBV24-1	TRBJ1-1	TRBD1	NA
TGTGCCAGCACCCGGGACAGGGAATTATTACGTGGCTACACCTTC	CASTRDRELLRGYTF	TRBV19	TRBJ1-2	TRBD1	NA
TGTGCCAGCAGCTTAAGTCCCCAGGCAGCTGAAGCTTTCTTT	CASSLSPQAAEAFF	TRBV11-3	TRBJ1-1	NA	NA
TGTGCCAGCTCACCATCGGGCGGGGCAGGAGGCACAGATACGCAGTATTTT	CASSPSGGAGGTDTQYF	TRBV18	TRBJ2-3	NA	NA
TGTGCCAGTAGTACGGGACAGGCTAATGAAAAACTGTTTTTT	CASSTGQANEKLFF	TRBV19	TRBJ1-4	TRBD1	once
TGTGCCAGCAGTCCTACCCTGAAAGCGGGAAGCTCCTACAATGAGCAGTTCTTC	CASSPTLKAGSSYNEQFF	TRBV28	TRBJ2-1	TRBD2	NA
TGTGCCAGCAGCTCCCTTCCACAGGGTCTTCACACCGGGGAGCTGTTTTTT	CASSSLPQGLHTGELFF	TRBV7-2	TRBJ2-2	NA	once
TGCGCCAGCAGCTCACAACAGGGGGCCGTTAGGTCTGGCTACACCTTC	CASSSQQGAVRSGYTF	TRBV5-1	TRBJ1-2	TRBD1	NA
TGTGCCACCAGTGAACTCAGGGGGCAGGGTTTCGCCTTT	CATSELRGQGFAF	TRBV24-1	TRBJ1-1	TRBD1	NA
TGTGCCTGGAACATAGCATCTCGGGGACAAGGCCATGGCTACACCTTC	CAWNIASRGQGHGYTF	TRBV30	TRBJ1-2	NA	NA
TGTGCCAGCAGCTTACAGAGGGCGAACACTGAAGCTTTCTTT	CASSLQRANTEAFF	TRBV11-3	TRBJ1-1	NA	NA
TGTGCCAGCAGTATCCGCGCCCTAGCAACTAATGAAAAACTGTTTTTT	CASSIRALATNEKLFF	TRBV2	TRBJ1-4	NA	NA
TGTGCCAGCAGCTCCTCGGCGGGAGGGTTCACAGATACGCAGTATTTT	CASSSSAGGFTDTQYF	TRBV7-3	TRBJ2-3	TRBD2	NA
TGTGCCAGCAGTGAGGACAGGCGCTCCTACAATGAGCAGTTCTTC	CASSEDRRSYNEQFF	TRBV27	TRBJ2-1	TRBD1	NA
TGTGCCAGCAGCCCAGGACTAGCGGGAGCCAAGGCTTTACGCTCTGGGGCCAACGTCCTGACTTTC	CASSPGLAGAKALRSGANVLTF	TRBV4-2	TRBJ2-6	TRBD2	NA
TGTGCCAGCAGTTACTCTTGGCAGGGTAACGATGAGCAGTTCTTC	CASSYSWQGNDEQFF	TRBV6-6	TRBJ2-1	NA	NA
TGTGCCAGCAGCTCCGAGGGGGGCAGGGGGAAGTTCTTC	CASSSEGGRGKFF	TRBV11-1	TRBJ2-1	NA	once
TGCAGCGTTGCGTCTGGAGGGGCCCACGAGCAGTACTTC	CSVASGGAHEQYF	TRBV29-1	TRBJ2-7	NA	NA